One sample yielded the 12 T cell receptor beta chains listed below, sequenced in a study of T cell repertoires in ileal Crohn's disease. Time point reported: neoterminal ileum biopsy at postoperative endoscopy, about 6 months after surgery. Produced via immunoSEQ multiplex PCR; TCRdb's table is partial and in-frame only. The sample includes roughly 62,000 clones, roughly 89% of them seen just once. Sequencing was performed on ileal tissue. The receptor set was obtained from an adult with Crohn's disease.

A few counts support this clone. DNA for the CDR3: TGTGCCAGCTCATCAGGGACAGGGCAACTCACTGAAGCTTTCTTT. Residues: CASSSGTGQLTEAFF. The rearrangement uses TRBV18 and TRBJ1-1; 9 nucleotides agree with TRBD1. With 5 bases clipped from V and 4 bases from J, the junction kept 8 bases outside the gene matches. This CDR3 spans 15 amino acids. Germline CDR1 KGHSH, CDR2 LQKENI.

This clone has a single count. The rearrangement links TRBV7-9 to TRBJ1-1; D call uncertain. This CDR3 is built from 14 residues. Trimming shortened V by 4 bases and J by 11 bases, and 20 bases separated the two germline ends. From germline, CDR1 is SEHNR and CDR2 FQNEAQ (reference sequence). CDR3 amino acids: CASSYAGETGGAFF. The CDR3 nucleotides read TGTGCCAGCAGCTACGCCGGAGAGACCGGAGGGGCTTTCTTT.

This clone is a singleton in its sample. The CDR3 coding sequence is TGTGCCAGCAGTGAAGGGACAGGGGGCTTTATAGATCAGCCCCAGCATTTT. It codes for CASSEGTGGFIDQPQHF. This sequence joins TRBV25-1 and TRBJ1-5, with 12 bases that match TRBD1. The CDR3 sequence is 17 residues long. V lost 2 bases, J lost 5 bases, and 7 bases stayed unmatched. The germline CDR1 and CDR2 sequences are MGHDK and SYGVNS.

Only a few counts were recorded for this clone. This chain links TRBV5-5 with TRBJ2-5, with D unresolved. Trimming stripped 4 bases from V and 2 bases from J, with 6 bases between. This CDR3 has 12 amino acids. Germline assignment: CDR1 SGHKS and CDR2 YYEKEE (reference sequence). CDR3 loop: CASSKAQETQYF. For the CDR3, the DNA is TGTGCCAGCAGCAAAGCTCAAGAGACCCAGTACTTC.

The V gene is TRBV28, the J gene TRBJ2-3, with TRBD2 matching over 8 bases. CDR1 and CDR2 (germline): MDHEN, SYDVKM. The CDR3 spans 14 residues. Trimming cost V 5 bases and J 6 bases; bases outside gene matches: 7. As DNA, the CDR3 is TGTGCCAGCAGTCCTCGGGGGGGCTACGATACGCAGTATTTT. It translates to CASSPRGGYDTQYF.

This clone was detected once. The rearrangement links TRBV5-1 to TRBJ2-1, with D tentatively TRBD1 (6 bases). The V and J ends lost 7 bases and 7 bases respectively, with 9 bases between them. The CDR3 extends over 11 amino acids. Germline values: CDR1 SGHRS, CDR2 YFSETQ. The CDR3 DNA reads TGCGCCAGCTCGAGGGGGAATGAGCAGTTCTTC. Encoded protein: CASSRGNEQFF. The variable domain in full, completed from reference TRBV5-1 and TRBJ2-1, reads KAGVTQTPRYLIKTRGQQVTLSCSPISGHRSVSWYQQTPGQGLQFLFEYFSETQRNKGNFPGRFSGRQFSNSRSEMNVSTLELGDSALYLCASSRGNEQFFGPGTRLTVL.

This rearrangement joins TRBV20-1 to TRBJ2-2; D is unclear. Germline V gives CDR1 DFQATT, CDR2 SNEGSKA (reference sequence). The CDR3 runs 11 residues. V shed 3 bases and J shed 5 bases, with 4 bases lying between them. In DNA, the CDR3 is TGCAGTGCTAGCAAAACCGGGGAGCTGTTTTTT. Translation: CSASKTGELFF.

The chain combines TRBV9 with TRBJ2-5; 9 bases are shared with TRBD2. Germline CDR1 SGDLS, CDR2 YYNGEE. With 0 bases clipped from V and 5 bases from J, the junction kept 5 bases outside the gene matches. The CDR3 covers 15 residues. The CDR3 sequence is CASSVAGGRGETQYF. The CDR3 bases are TGTGCCAGCAGCGTAGCTGGCGGGAGGGGTGAGACCCAGTACTTC.

In this sample, this clone turned up a few times. The chain combines TRBV5-4 with TRBJ2-7, with 7 bases that match TRBD1. V dropped 4 bases and J dropped 3; count of bases not matched to a gene: 7. The CDR3 runs to 14 residues. Germline assignment: CDR1 SGHNT and CDR2 YYREEE (reference sequence). The CDR3 sequence is CASSPRQGVYEQYF. For the CDR3, the DNA is TGTGCCAGCAGCCCCCGACAGGGAGTCTACGAGCAGTACTTC.

CDR3 DNA: TGTGCCAGCAGTCCTAACTCCCCGCGGAATGAGCAGTTCTTC. It translates to CASSPNSPRNEQFF. The gene calls are TRBV25-1 and TRBJ2-1; D uncertain. The CDR3 loop spans 14 amino acids. Germline V gene sequence: CDR1 MGHDK, CDR2 SYGVNS. V gave up 5 bases and J gave up 7 bases, with 15 bases separating them. The variable domain in full, completed from reference TRBV25-1 and TRBJ2-1, reads EADIYQTPRYLVIGTGKKITLECSQTMGHDKMYWYQQDPGMELHLIHYSYGVNSTEKGDLSSESTVSRIRTEHFPLTLESARPSHTSQYLCASSPNSPRNEQFFGPGTRLTVL.

The V gene is TRBV7-2, the J gene TRBJ1-1; 7 bases fit TRBD1. Germline CDR1 is SGHTA and CDR2 is FQGNSA. V lost 3 bases to trimming and J lost 0 bases; unmatched junction nucleotides: 7. There are 16 residues in the CDR3. The CDR3, as DNA: TGTGCCAGCAGCTTTGACTCGGGACAGCTGAACACTGAAGCTTTCTTT. Amino acid sequence: CASSFDSGQLNTEAFF.

The gene calls are TRBV5-1 and TRBJ1-5, with D tentatively TRBD1 (6 bases). The V and J ends lost 1 base and 4 bases respectively, with 9 bases between them. The V gene's germline CDR1 is SGHRS and CDR2 YFSETQ. CDR3 length: 14 amino acids. CDR3 sequence: CASSLLGGNQPQHF. DNA of the CDR3: TGCGCCAGCAGCTTGCTAGGGGGTAATCAGCCCCAGCATTTT.